Sequencing of this T cell receptor beta chain was carried out in a study of T cell repertoires in cytomegalovirus infection. Study-level information: Recently identified HLA-C-restricted and well-studied HLA-B-restricted CMV epitopes were used. Evidence of both CMV infection and a matching HLA type came from public TCR beta signatures. The study, taken as a whole, reports: Across the ex vivo response, the dominant clonotypes were HLA-C-restricted CMV-specific TCR beta clonotypes. Carriage of CMV together with the relevant HLA was identifiable through cumulative public TCR beta family frequency.

TCRdb re-analysed the reads in MiXCR, keeping a single row per CDR3 protein. The repertoire includes about 770,000 distinct CDR3 sequences, just under 30% of them detected once, and over 10% sits in the top ten. Germline V gene sequence: CDR1 LNHDA, CDR2 SQIVND (reference sequence). The CDR3 is 16 amino acids. The V gene lost 2 bases and the J gene lost 2 bases, with 12 bases spanning the gap. This clonotype was detected many times. Its antigen is not known. The rearrangement uses TRBV19 and TRBJ2-2; D not certain. The TCR comes from a human donor in good health (CMV status not recorded). Some clones in this sample may be carry-over from other donors' samples. The material sequenced was cultured CD8+ T cells from PBMCs, taken from culture after CMV antigen stimulation. CDR3 sequence: CASSIFQGLNTGELFF. The CDR3 coding sequence is TGTGCCAGTAGTATATTCCAAGGATTAAACACCGGGGAGCTGTTTTTT.